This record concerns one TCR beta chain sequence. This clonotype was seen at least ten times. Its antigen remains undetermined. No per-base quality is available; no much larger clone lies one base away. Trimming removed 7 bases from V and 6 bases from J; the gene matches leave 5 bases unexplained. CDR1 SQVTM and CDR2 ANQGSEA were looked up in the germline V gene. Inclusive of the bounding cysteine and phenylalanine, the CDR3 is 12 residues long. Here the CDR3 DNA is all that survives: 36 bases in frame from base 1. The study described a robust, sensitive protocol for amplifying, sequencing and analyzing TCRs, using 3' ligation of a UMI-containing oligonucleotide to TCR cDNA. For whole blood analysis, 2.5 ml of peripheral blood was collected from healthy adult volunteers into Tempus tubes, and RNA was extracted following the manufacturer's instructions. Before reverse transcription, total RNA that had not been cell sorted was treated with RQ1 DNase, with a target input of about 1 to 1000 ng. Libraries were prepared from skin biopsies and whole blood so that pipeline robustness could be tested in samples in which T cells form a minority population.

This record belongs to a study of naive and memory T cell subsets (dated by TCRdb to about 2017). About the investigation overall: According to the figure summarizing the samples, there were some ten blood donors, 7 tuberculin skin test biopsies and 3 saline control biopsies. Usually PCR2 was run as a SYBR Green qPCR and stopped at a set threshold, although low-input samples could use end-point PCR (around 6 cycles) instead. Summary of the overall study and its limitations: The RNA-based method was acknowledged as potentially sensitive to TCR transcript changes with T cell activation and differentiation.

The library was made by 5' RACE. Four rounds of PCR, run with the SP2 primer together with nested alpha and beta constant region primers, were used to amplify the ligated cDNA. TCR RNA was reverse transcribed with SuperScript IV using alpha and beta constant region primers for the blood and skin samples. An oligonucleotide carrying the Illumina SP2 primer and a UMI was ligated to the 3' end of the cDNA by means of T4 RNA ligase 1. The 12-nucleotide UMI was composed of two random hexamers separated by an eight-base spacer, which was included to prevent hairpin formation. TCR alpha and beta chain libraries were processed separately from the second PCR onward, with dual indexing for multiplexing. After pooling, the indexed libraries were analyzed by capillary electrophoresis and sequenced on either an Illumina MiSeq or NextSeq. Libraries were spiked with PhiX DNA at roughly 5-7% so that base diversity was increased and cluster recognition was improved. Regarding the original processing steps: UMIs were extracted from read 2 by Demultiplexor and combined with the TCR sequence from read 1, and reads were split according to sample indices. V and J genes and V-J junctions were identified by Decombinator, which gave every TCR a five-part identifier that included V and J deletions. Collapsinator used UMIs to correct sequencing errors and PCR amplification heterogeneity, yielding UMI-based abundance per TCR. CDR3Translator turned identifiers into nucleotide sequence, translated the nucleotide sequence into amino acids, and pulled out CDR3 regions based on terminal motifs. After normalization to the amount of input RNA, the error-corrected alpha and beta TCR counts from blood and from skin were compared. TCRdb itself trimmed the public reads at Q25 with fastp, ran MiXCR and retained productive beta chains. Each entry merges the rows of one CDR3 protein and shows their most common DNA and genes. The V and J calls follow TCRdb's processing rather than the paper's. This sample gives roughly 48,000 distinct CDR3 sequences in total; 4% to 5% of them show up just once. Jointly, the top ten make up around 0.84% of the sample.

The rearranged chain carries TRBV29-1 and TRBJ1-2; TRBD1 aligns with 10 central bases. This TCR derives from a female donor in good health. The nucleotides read TGCAGCGGGACCGGGACAGGGGATGGCTACACCTTC. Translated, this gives CSGTGTGDGYTF.